Below are 2 T cell receptor beta chains sequenced from a single sample in a study of shared clonotypes between healthy human individuals. Terminally differentiated effector memory CD45RA+ cells were left out of the naive CD8 fraction, which was CD45RO-negative and positively selected for CCR7. The assay was immunoSEQ multiplex PCR, and TCRdb's table has in-frame clones only and misses some. The table records approximately 2,000,000 clones, just under 95% of them present only once. The material sequenced was naive CD8+ T cells from PBMCs. These receptors were collected from a man aged 18 to 29 in good health. Some clones in this sample may be carry-over from other donors' samples.

The rearrangement joins TRBV29-1 to TRBJ2-7, with TRBD1 identical over 9 bases. This CDR3 has 13 amino acids. Trimming at V came to 3 bases and at J to 5 bases, leaving 5 bases not matched to a gene. The germline gives CDR1 SQVTM, CDR2 ANQGSEA. CDR3 sequence: CSVDIQGANEQYF. As DNA, the CDR3 is TGCAGCGTTGACATACAGGGGGCCAACGAGCAGTACTTC.

The rearrangement uses TRBV15 and TRBJ1-1; D remains unclear. Germline assignment: CDR1 LNHNV and CDR2 YYDKDF (reference sequence). V lost 3 bases to trimming and J lost 4 bases, with 18 bases between them. The CDR3 extends over 16 amino acids. The CDR3 DNA is TGTGCCACCAGCAGGAAAGCGAGGTCCCTTGGCACTGAAGCTTTCTTT. Translated: CATSRKARSLGTEAFF.